These 32 T cell receptor beta chains share one sample of origin, sequenced in a study of spatial heterogeneity in lung cancer. As to time point: sample taken at primary tumor resection. For these receptors, no antigen is known. Study conclusions and caveats: In tumors, expanded intratumoral alpha and beta TCR counts tracked mutation counts.

MiXCR was run by TCRdb on the 5' RACE reads, yielding one entry per CDR3 protein. The sample has 10,000 to 15,000 distinct CDR3 sequences; roughly 5.4% are singletons. Here the sequenced sample was lung tumor tissue, taken at surgery. The receptor source for this set is a male donor with early-stage non-small cell lung cancer.

CDR3 nucleotides: TGCGCCAGCAGCAACGGACCAGGCGGGGAGCTGTTTTTT. Residues: CASSNGPGGELFF. The rearrangement uses TRBV5-1 and TRBJ2-2; no clear D. Germline CDR1 is SGHRS and CDR2 is YFSETQ. Trimming left V 4 bases short and J 7 bases short, with 11 bases between. This CDR3 comprises 13 residues.

The rearrangement uses TRBV29-1 and TRBJ2-7; 9 nucleotides line up with TRBD2. The CDR3 is made up of 13 amino acids. V lost 6 bases, J lost 7 bases, and 10 bases stayed unmatched. Germline values: CDR1 SQVTM, CDR2 ANQGSEA. The CDR3 DNA follows: TGCAGCGTGGCTAGCGGGATCGGGTATGAGCAGTACTTC. The encoded protein is CSVASGIGYEQYF.

This clonotype occurred many times. The rearrangement joins TRBV12-3 or TRBV12-4 to TRBJ2-7; 11 bases are a match to TRBD2. The CDR3 runs 14 residues. V trimming: 8 bases; J trimming: 0 bases; junction bases outside the gene matches: 3. CDR3 nucleotides: TGTGCCAGCGGGCTAGCGGGAGGCTCCTACGAGCAGTACGTC. Translation: CASGLAGGSYEQYV.

In its sample, this clonotype was seen many times. The V and J genes are TRBV27 and TRBJ1-6; D call uncertain. This CDR3 is 15 amino acids long. V lost 0 bases to trimming and J lost 8 bases, with 11 bases between them. CDR1 is MNHEY, CDR2 SMNVEV, per germline (reference sequence). The CDR3 DNA follows: TGTGCCAGCAGTTTATCGTGGGGTAGGGATTCACCCCTCCACTTT. Protein sequence: CASSLSWGRDSPLHF.

This clonotype appeared many times. This rearrangement joins TRBV7-9 to TRBJ1-1; 7 bases align to TRBD1. The J segment lost 3 bases and the V segment lost 1 base, leaving 5 bases of the junction unmatched. Germline V gene lookup returns CDR1 SEHNR and CDR2 FQNEAQ (reference sequence). CDR3 size: 15 residues. Here the CDR3 DNA reads TGTGCCAGCAGCTTAGGACAGGGCCGGGACACTGAAGCTTTCTTT. It specifies CASSLGQGRDTEAFF.

This clonotype was seen many times. This rearrangement joins TRBV5-1 to TRBJ2-5; D unresolved. V was pared by 7 bases and J by 3 bases, with 7 bases between. Germline loops: CDR1 SGHRS, CDR2 YFSETQ. This CDR3 is built from 11 residues. The DNA for the CDR3 is TGCGCCAGCGGTTTCAAAGAGACCCAGTACTTC. It is translated as CASGFKETQYF.

This clonotype was detected ten times or more. J is TRBJ1-5 and V is TRBV6-5; 9 positions match TRBD1. CDR1 MNHEY and CDR2 SVGAGI come from the germline V gene. The J segment lost 5 bases and the V segment lost 5 bases, leaving 7 bases of the junction unmatched. The CDR3 runs 15 residues. The CDR3 sequence is CASSHGNRGHQPQHF. In nucleotides, the CDR3 is TGTGCCAGCAGTCACGGAAACAGGGGGCATCAGCCCCAGCATTTT.

This clonotype came up a few times. The rearrangement joins TRBV9 to TRBJ1-2; D unresolved. Germline loops: CDR1 SGDLS, CDR2 YYNGEE. V was clipped by 0 bases and J by 4 bases, with 13 bases between them. This CDR3 comprises 15 residues. CDR3: CASSVVTTLGYGYTF. The CDR3 nucleotides read TGTGCCAGCAGCGTAGTGACGACTCTGGGCTATGGCTACACCTTC.

In nucleotides, the CDR3 is TGCAGTGCTAGTCGGCGATGGGGCACCGGGGAGCTGTTTTTT. It codes for CSASRRWGTGELFF. The chain is built from TRBV20-1 and TRBJ2-2; D remains unclear. The V gene lost 3 bases and the J gene lost 4 bases, with 12 bases spanning the gap. The CDR3 runs to 14 residues. The germline V gene has CDR1 DFQATT and CDR2 SNEGSKA (reference sequence).

Many counts were recorded for this clonotype. The chain uses TRBV29-1 and TRBJ2-3; TRBD1 matches at 11 bases. The CDR3 consists of 16 residues. The ends lost 6 bases at V and 1 base at J; junction bases unmatched: 9. Germline CDR1 and CDR2: SQVTM and ANQGSEA. Here the CDR3 reads CSVASPGQGGTDTQYF. The CDR3 bases are TGCAGCGTCGCTTCTCCGGGACAGGGGGGCACAGATACGCAGTATTTT.

This clonotype was counted only a few times. V and J are TRBV12-3 or TRBV12-4 and TRBJ1-5; D not certain. The V and J ends lost 3 bases and 2 bases respectively, with 17 bases between them. There are 17 residues in the CDR3. The CDR3 reads CASSLSDMGSGNQPQHF. CDR3 sequence (DNA): TGTGCCAGCAGTTTGTCCGATATGGGGAGTGGCAATCAGCCCCAGCATTTT.

This clonotype ranks as medium-sized (0.01 to 0.1%). The chain joins TRBV20-1 to TRBJ1-3; D remains unclear. Germline assignment: CDR1 DFQATT and CDR2 SNEGSKA (reference sequence). The CDR3 contains 13 residues. V was cut by 5 bases and J by 0 bases, with 8 bases left in between. The CDR3 DNA sequence: TGCAGTGCTGTCCTCAGCTCTGGAAACACCATATATTTT. Residues: CSAVLSSGNTIYF.

This clonotype has at least ten counts. This chain uses TRBV12-3 or TRBV12-4 with TRBJ1-5, with D possibly TRBD1 on 6 matching bases. The CDR3 spans 16 residues. The V gene lost 6 bases and the J gene lost 5 bases, with 20 bases spanning the gap. This chain's CDR3 is CASRAAWGLNDQPQHF. The DNA of the CDR3 is TGTGCCAGCAGGGCAGCTTGGGGGCTTAATGATCAGCCCCAGCATTTT.

This clonotype has ten or more counts. CDR3 sequence (DNA): TGTGCCAGCAGCTTAGCGGGGGCAGCGGGAGGAACAAATGAGCAGTTCTTC. Its protein product is CASSLAGAAGGTNEQFF. This chain joins TRBV7-2 and TRBJ2-1, with TRBD2 matching over 9 bases. J lost 7 bases, V lost 0 bases, and 10 bases had no gene match. Germline values: CDR1 SGHTA, CDR2 FQGNSA. This CDR3 is 17 amino acids long.

This clonotype was detected many times. The chain combines TRBV20-1 with TRBJ1-2; no definite D call. Germline-derived CDR1 and CDR2 are DFQATT and SNEGSKA (reference sequence). V lost 7 bases and J 3 bases, leaving 21 bases between the germline ends. This CDR3 contains 15 residues. The CDR3 DNA follows: TGCAGTGTCGTGTTGGAGGCGCGGTTAGACTATGGCTACACCTTC. Protein product: CSVVLEARLDYGYTF.

This clonotype was seen repeatedly, ten times or more. V usage is TRBV18 and J usage is TRBJ1-5; D perhaps matches TRBD1 (6 bases). The germline V and J ends were trimmed by 3 bases and 1 base, with 13 bases remaining between them. The CDR3 runs to 16 residues. The germline V gene encodes CDR1 KGHSH and CDR2 LQKENI. The CDR3 DNA sequence: TGTGCCAGCTCACCTAAGGGGGTAGTCAGCAATCAGCCCCAGCATTTT. Its translation: CASSPKGVVSNQPQHF. Combining the CDR3 with reference TRBV18 and TRBJ1-5 gives the whole variable domain NAGVMQNPRHLVRRRGQEARLRCSPMKGHSHVYWYRQLPEEGLKFMVYLQKENIIDESGMPKERFSAEFPKEGPSILRIQQVVRGDSAAYFCASSPKGVVSNQPQHFGDGTRLSIL.

This clonotype was picked up many times. The V call is TRBV5-1, the J call TRBJ2-3; D is unresolved. CDR1 SGHRS and CDR2 YFSETQ come from the germline V gene. The CDR3 is 13 amino acids. Trimming removed 3 bases at V and 2 bases at J, with 7 bases between. CDR3 protein: CASSYGPTDTQYF. The CDR3 DNA reads as TGCGCCAGCAGCTACGGACCCACAGATACGCAGTATTTT.

This clonotype was detected ten times or more. The chain couples TRBV7-2 to TRBJ2-3; the match to TRBD2 covers 7 bases. Unmatched junction bases numbered 7, after V lost 0 bases and J lost 1 base. The CDR3 consists of 17 residues. Germline V CDR1 and CDR2: SGHTA, FQGNSA. CDR3 bases: TGTGCCAGCAGCTTAGCAGGGGCGGGGGTACGCACAGATACGCAGTATTTT. This sequence encodes CASSLAGAGVRTDTQYF.

This clonotype occurred many times. The V gene is TRBV7-2, the J gene TRBJ2-5; D is ambiguous. V gave up 5 bases and J gave up 5 bases, with 15 bases separating them. The length of the CDR3 is 14 residues. Germline values: CDR1 SGHTA, CDR2 FQGNSA. Here the CDR3 reads CASSLLRASETQYF. CDR3 DNA: TGTGCCAGCAGCCTTTTACGGGCCTCGGAGACCCAGTACTTC.

The rearrangement links TRBV3-1 to TRBJ2-7; D may be TRBD2 (6 bases). Germline V lookup: CDR1 LGHDT, CDR2 YNNKEL (reference sequence). CDR3 size: 15 residues. With 5 bases removed from V and 0 bases from J, the gap between germline ends came to 14 bases. CDR3 residues: CASSSRLGSSYEQYV. The CDR3 DNA reads as TGTGCCAGCAGCTCTCGACTAGGGAGCTCCTACGAGCAGTACGTC.

This clonotype has a count of ten or more. V gene TRBV2 combines with J gene TRBJ2-5; D ambiguous. There are 13 residues in the CDR3. Germline CDR1 SNHLY, CDR2 FYNNEI. V lost 7 bases, J lost 4 bases, and 13 bases lay in between. The CDR3 is CASNSLPRETQYF. Written as DNA, the CDR3 is TGTGCCAGCAATTCCCTTCCCCGAGAGACCCAGTACTTC.

This clonotype was seen ten or more times. This sequence joins TRBV12-3 or TRBV12-4 and TRBJ2-5; 7 nucleotides line up with TRBD1. This CDR3 region has 14 residues. Germline trimming cut 6 bases from V and 1 base from J; bases unmatched to any gene: 5. CDR3 nucleotide sequence: TGTGCCAGCAGCCAGGGACAGAGCCAAGAGACCCAGTACTTC. Its protein is CASSQGQSQETQYF.

This clonotype showed up many times. V usage is TRBV15 and J usage is TRBJ2-7; possible D gene TRBD1, 6 bases. V gave up 0 bases and J gave up 2 bases, with 8 bases separating them. Germline V gene data show CDR1 as LNHNV and CDR2 as YYDKDF (reference sequence). The CDR3 covers 14 residues. CDR3 region: CATSRDQGPYEQYF. For the CDR3, the DNA is TGTGCCACCAGCAGAGATCAGGGGCCCTACGAGCAGTACTTC.

The gene calls are TRBV5-1 and TRBJ2-2, with D tentatively TRBD1 (6 bases). The germline V gene has CDR1 SGHRS and CDR2 YFSETQ. Trimming pared 3 bases from V and 0 bases from J, leaving 12 bases between. CDR3 size: 16 residues. The CDR3 region is CASSYRDTANTGELFF. CDR3 coding DNA: TGCGCCAGCAGCTACCGGGACACAGCGAACACCGGGGAGCTGTTTTTT.

This clonotype showed up many times. This sequence joins TRBV2 and TRBJ2-7, with TRBD1 identical over 8 bases. The junction had 12 bases not matched to a gene; V was cut back by 6 bases and J by 2 bases. Germline CDR1 and CDR2: SNHLY and FYNNEI. The CDR3 has 16 amino acids. The CDR3 DNA is TGTGCCAGCAGGGGCGACCGACAGGGGTCGACCTACGAGCAGTACTTC. Its protein product is CASRGDRQGSTYEQYF.

This clonotype was seen many times. The chain links TRBV20-1 to TRBJ1-3, with D perhaps matching TRBD1 (5 bases). The germline V gene encodes CDR1 DFQATT and CDR2 SNEGSKA (reference sequence). This CDR3 comprises 15 residues. V lost 0 bases and J lost 4, with 13 bases in between. The CDR3 reads CSARDSSGYGNTIYF. CDR3 DNA sequence: TGCAGTGCTAGAGATAGCTCAGGGTACGGAAACACCATATATTTT.

Ten or more counts support this clonotype. The CDR3 region has the DNA TGTGCCAGCAGCCCGAAGGAACAGGGCCCAGATACGCAGTATTTT. Translated, it gives CASSPKEQGPDTQYF. V usage is TRBV7-3 and J usage is TRBJ2-3; D might be TRBD1 (6 bases). Germline V gene data show CDR1 as SGHTA and CDR2 as FQGTGA. There are 15 residues in the CDR3. The V gene lost 5 bases and the J gene lost 4 bases, with 16 bases spanning the gap.

This clonotype was seen a single time. A much larger clone lies a single base off, so this may be a read error. The V call is TRBV12-3 or TRBV12-4, the J call TRBJ1-4; D not certain. The length of the CDR3 is 12 residues. V was shortened by 6 bases and J by 10 bases, with 12 bases between the two germline ends. CDR3 protein: CASSPEEGKLFF. CDR3 nucleotide sequence: TGTGCCAGCAGCCCAGAGGAGGGAAAACTGTTTTTT.

This clonotype is judged medium-sized. The chain carries TRBV6-2 or TRBV6-3 and TRBJ2-3, with TRBD2 matching over 12 bases. CDR3 length: 17 residues. From germline, CDR1 is MNHEY and CDR2 SVGEGT. The junction had 10 bases not matched to a gene; V was cut back by 7 bases and J by 2 bases. The CDR3 coding sequence is TGTGCCAGCATCGCGGGACTAGCGGGCGTGTACACAGATACGCAGTATTTT. It codes for CASIAGLAGVYTDTQYF.

The sample holds many counts of this clonotype. CDR3 amino acids: CASSMGQGLETQYF. CDR3 DNA sequence: TGTGCCAGCAGCATGGGACAGGGACTAGAGACCCAGTACTTC. V is TRBV7-2 and J is TRBJ2-5; 9 nucleotides line up with TRBD1. J lost 4 bases, V lost 5 bases, and 5 bases had no gene match. This CDR3 region has 14 residues. Germline loops: CDR1 SGHTA, CDR2 FQGNSA.

This clonotype was observed many times. The chain has TRBV4-3 and TRBJ2-6; 8 positions match TRBD2. Losses at the gene ends were 1 base for V and 0 bases for J; bases not matched to a gene: 11. Germline-derived CDR1 and CDR2 are LGHNA and YSLEER. This CDR3 is built from 20 residues. The CDR3 sequence is CASSQVSGTPTYSGANVLTF. The CDR3 DNA reads TGCGCCAGCAGCCAAGTTAGCGGGACTCCCACTTACTCTGGGGCCAACGTCCTGACTTTC.

This clonotype has ten or more counts. The rearrangement joins TRBV6-2 or TRBV6-3 to TRBJ2-7; TRBD2 matches at 9 bases. J was trimmed by 3 bases and V by 5 bases; bases with no gene match: 8. The germline gives CDR1 MNHEY, CDR2 SVGEGT. The CDR3 runs 15 residues. This CDR3 reads CASSSPGSGGYEQYV. The CDR3 nucleotides read TGTGCCAGCAGTAGTCCAGGTAGCGGGGGCTACGAGCAGTACGTC.